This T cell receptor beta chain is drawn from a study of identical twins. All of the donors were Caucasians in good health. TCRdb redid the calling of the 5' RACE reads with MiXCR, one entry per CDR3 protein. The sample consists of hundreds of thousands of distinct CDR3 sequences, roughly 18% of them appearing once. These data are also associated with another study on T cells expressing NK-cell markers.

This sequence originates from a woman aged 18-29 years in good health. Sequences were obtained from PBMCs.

The CDR3: CASSFNRGMGEETQYF. Here the CDR3 DNA reads TGCGCCAGCAGCTTCAACAGGGGGATGGGGGAAGAGACCCAGTACTTC. The chain couples TRBV5-1 to TRBJ2-5; 8 nucleotides agree with TRBD1. CDR3 length: 16 residues. Germline V lookup: CDR1 SGHRS, CDR2 YFSETQ. Unmatched junction bases numbered 9, after V lost 2 bases and J lost 3 bases.